This TCR beta chain was sequenced for a study of PD-1 blockade in mismatch repair-deficient tumors. Whole-study context: All were previously treated, progressing patients with 12 mismatch repair-deficient cancer types.

V lost 7 bases and J 0 bases, leaving 10 bases between the germline ends. Germline V gene sequence: CDR1 MNHNS, CDR2 SASEGT. The CDR3 is 15 amino acids. Mismatch repair deficiency was confirmed in all patients, by PCR or immunohistochemistry. Broader study findings: Tumor-resident clones, often absent from pretreatment blood, expanded after pembrolizumab and then contracted.

Worth noting for this clone: Its antigen is undetermined.

Clones were sequenced by immunoSEQ multiplex PCR, and TCRdb holds only the in-frame ones, with some missing. The table records approximately 60,000 clones, approximately 88% of them present only once. This chain uses TRBV6-1 with TRBJ2-6; D is unclear. The TCR originated in an adult with mismatch repair-deficient cancer. Sequenced material: peripheral blood, taken 52 weeks after starting pembrolizumab. The CDR3 region is CASTAVNSGANVLTF. CDR3 DNA: TGTGCCAGCACGGCAGTTAACTCTGGGGCCAACGTCCTGACTTTC.